These T cell receptor beta chains were read from a single sample in a study of shared clonotypes between healthy human individuals. Some clones are missing from TCRdb's copy, which holds only in-frame ones; the method was immunoSEQ multiplex PCR. Of 470,000 or so clones in the sample, 70% to 85% are singletons; the top ten hold around 11%. Sequences were obtained from PBMCs. These receptor sequences come from a woman in her forties in good health. Some clones in this sample may be carry-over from other donors' samples. The CDR3 runs from the conserved cysteine through the conserved F or W. The D gene is left open where the match is weak. Size is stated for part of the rows, as once, few or many counts, or as a class when the clone is expanded.

TGCAGCGTTGGGGTAGCGGGAGTGGGGACCGGGGAGCTGTTTTTT CSVGVAGVGTGELFF TRBD2 TRBV29-1 . TRBJ2-2
TGCGCCAGCAGCCAAGGGAGGGACGCTAACTATGGCTACACCTTC CASSQGRDANYGYTF . TRBV4-1 . TRBJ1-2
TGCGCCAGCAGCCCAACCTTCGCCGGGGGGAGCTCCTACGAGCAGTACTTC CASSPTFAGGSSYEQYF TRBD2 TRBV5-1 . TRBJ2-7
TGTGCCAGCAGTCTTCCGCCGGGACCGGAGAATGGCTACACCTTC CASSLPPGPENGYTF . TRBV5-4 . TRBJ1-2
TGTGCCAGCAGCCTCGGTTTTGGGCAAGAGACCCAGTACTTC CASSLGFGQETQYF . TRBV7-6 many TRBJ2-5
TGTGCCAGTAGTATAGCCCTGGCACAGGGGGGAGATACGCAGTATTTT CASSIALAQGGDTQYF TRBD1 TRBV19 . TRBJ2-3
TGCAGCGTTGATTCTAGGGACAGGGGCTACGAGCAGTACTTC CSVDSRDRGYEQYF TRBD1 TRBV29-1 . TRBJ2-7
TGTGCCAGCAGCGTAGCGGGAACGGGAGATGGCTATGAGCAGTTCTTC CASSVAGTGDGYEQFF . TRBV9 once TRBJ2-1
TGTGCCAGCAGCTTAGCCCTCGGCAGGGTTGATGAGCAGTTCTTC CASSLALGRVDEQFF . TRBV7-9 . TRBJ2-1
TGTGCCAGCAGGGCATCGGGAGGGCCGGCCGGGGAGCTGTTTTTT CASRASGGPAGELFF TRBD2 TRBV9 few TRBJ2-2
TGTGCCAGCAGCGTAGTAGTCAACTCCCTTGAAGCTTTCTTT CASSVVVNSLEAFF . TRBV9 . TRBJ1-1
TGTGCCAGCTCACCCCGGGACGGTCCTAACTATGGCTACACCTTC CASSPRDGPNYGYTF . TRBV18 . TRBJ1-2
TGCGCCAGCAGCCGCGGGACTAGCGGGAAAGATACGCAGTATTTT CASSRGTSGKDTQYF TRBD2 TRBV4-3 once TRBJ2-3
TGTGCCAGCAGCATAATTAGTCCAGATACGCAGTATTTT CASSIISPDTQYF . TRBV5-8 . TRBJ2-3
TGTGCCAGCAGTTTATACAGCGGGAGGGCCATGTACGAGCAGTACTTC CASSLYSGRAMYEQYF TRBD2 TRBV27 . TRBJ2-7
TGTGCCAGCAGCGCCAGGATTAGCTCCTACGAGCAGTACTTC CASSARISSYEQYF . TRBV9 . TRBJ2-7
TGTGCCAGCAGGGAGCACAGCTTTAGCAATCAGCCCCAGCATTTT CASREHSFSNQPQHF . TRBV6-4 . TRBJ1-5
TGTGCCAGCAGCTTATGGCGGCGGGGGACCTACGAGCAGTACTTC CASSLWRRGTYEQYF TRBD2 TRBV7-9 . TRBJ2-7
TGCGCCAGCAGCGTTACTAGCGGGAGGGGAAACACCGGGGAGCTGTTTTTT CASSVTSGRGNTGELFF TRBD2 TRBV5-1 . TRBJ2-2
TGTGCCAGCAGCCAAGCGCCGATGATCTACACTGAAGCTTTCTTT CASSQAPMIYTEAFF . TRBV28 . TRBJ1-1
TGTGCCAGCAGGAGGGGACAGGGAGATCAGCCCCAGCATTTT CASRRGQGDQPQHF TRBD1 TRBV28 . TRBJ1-5
TGTGCCAGCAGCCACGTGGGGGCTGGGGCCAACGTCCTGACTTTC CASSHVGAGANVLTF . TRBV7-9 . TRBJ2-6
TGTGCCAGCAGTGGGGTTAGCGGGATTGAGACCCAGTACTTC CASSGVSGIETQYF TRBD2 TRBV2 . TRBJ2-5
TGTGCCAGCAATAGCGGGATGGGTGATACGCAGTATTTT CASNSGMGDTQYF TRBD2 TRBV7-9 . TRBJ2-3
TGTGCCAGCAGTTACTCTACAGGGCCGTACGAGCAGTACTTC CASSYSTGPYEQYF . TRBV6-5 . TRBJ2-7
TGTGCCTGGAGTGGTGGTGGGGCCGAGCAGTACTTC CAWSGGGAEQYF . TRBV30 . TRBJ2-7
TGCGCCGGCAGCTTGGAGGCAGGGGAAGTGAAAGGCTACACCTTC CAGSLEAGEVKGYTF . TRBV5-1 . TRBJ1-2
TGTGCCAGCAGCTCTAGCGGGAGCTCCTACGAGCAGTACTTC CASSSSGSSYEQYF TRBD2 TRBV7-3 . TRBJ2-7
TGTGCCAGCTCACCCGTACCCCTGGGCAAATCCTACTATGGCTACACCTTC CASSPVPLGKSYYGYTF . TRBV18 . TRBJ1-2
TGTGCCAGCAGCCTGGGGGGTTCCCTCTTGATTAAGGAGCAGTACTTC CASSLGGSLLIKEQYF . TRBV28 . TRBJ2-7
TGTGCCAGCAGTGTACGCCAGGGAGCTGAAGCTTTCTTT CASSVRQGAEAFF . TRBV6-4 few TRBJ1-1
TGCAGCGTCTCCACAGGGAACACTGAAGCTTTCTTT CSVSTGNTEAFF . TRBV29-1 few TRBJ1-1
TGTGCCAGCAGCTTGTTCAAACTCGACTATGGCTACACCTTC CASSLFKLDYGYTF . TRBV7-2 many TRBJ1-2
TGCGCCAGCAGCCAAGGCAACGACTACGAGCAGTACTTC CASSQGNDYEQYF . TRBV4-3 . TRBJ2-7
TGTGCCATCAGGACAGGGGGCACCACCGGGGAGCTGTTTTTT CAIRTGGTTGELFF TRBD1 TRBV10-3 . TRBJ2-2
TGCGCCAGCAAGACCCCAGGGAGCGAGACCCAGTACTTC CASKTPGSETQYF . TRBV10-2 . TRBJ2-5
TGCGCCAGCAGCTTGGGGACAGGGATGAACACTGAAGCTTTCTTT CASSLGTGMNTEAFF TRBD1 TRBV5-1 . TRBJ1-1
TGTGCCATCAGTGGAGGAGAAGGTGAGCAGTTCTTC CAISGGEGEQFF . TRBV10-3 many TRBJ2-1
TGTGCCTGGAGTGTACCCGGACAGAGAAATGGCTACACCTTC CAWSVPGQRNGYTF . TRBV30 . TRBJ1-2
TGTGCCAGTAGTCTCCCCGGGTTGGAAGGGGCCAAAAACATTCAGTACTTC CASSLPGLEGAKNIQYF . TRBV19 many TRBJ2-4
TGTGCCAGCAGCCTCCAGATCGGTGAGCAGTACTTC CASSLQIGEQYF . TRBV11-1 . TRBJ2-7
TGTGCCAGTAGTATGTTCGGGGGGAACACTGAAGCTTTCTTT CASSMFGGNTEAFF . TRBV19 . TRBJ1-1
TGTGCCAGCAGTTCCCTTGGGACTAGCGACACCTACGAGCAGTACTTC CASSSLGTSDTYEQYF TRBD2 TRBV27 . TRBJ2-7
TGTGCCAGTAGCGACACCGCGAATCAGCCCCAGCATTTT CASSDTANQPQHF . TRBV19 . TRBJ1-5
TGTGCCAGCAGCTACCGACTAGCGGGGCACAATGAGCAGTTCTTC CASSYRLAGHNEQFF TRBD2 TRBV7-3 . TRBJ2-1
TGCGCCAGCAGCTTCCCGGGTAATGAGCAGTTCTTC CASSFPGNEQFF . TRBV5-1 . TRBJ2-1
TGTGCCAGCAGCCGCGGCTCGGGAGGGCCGAGAGAGCAGTACTTC CASSRGSGGPREQYF TRBD2 TRBV7-9 . TRBJ2-7
TGTGCCAGTAGTATCGGAGCGGACTATGCAATTGAGCAGTTCTTC CASSIGADYAIEQFF . TRBV19 once TRBJ2-1
TGTGCCAGCTCACCACCGTTAGGCGGTAGTACCGGGGAGCTGTTTTTT CASSPPLGGSTGELFF . TRBV18 . TRBJ2-2
TGCAGCGTTGAAGGAGGGGCTAGCGGGAGGAGGAATGAGCAGTTCTTC CSVEGGASGRRNEQFF TRBD2 TRBV29-1 . TRBJ2-1
TGTGCCAGCATGGGGAGCCAGCGAGAGACCCAGTACTTC CASMGSQRETQYF . TRBV28 . TRBJ2-5
TGTGCCAGCTCACCACGGGAGGGAGGGGGTTGGACTGAAGCTTTCTTT CASSPREGGGWTEAFF . TRBV18 . TRBJ1-1
TGTGCCAGCAGTGAAGCGGGGTCCTACGAGCAGTACTTC CASSEAGSYEQYF . TRBV6-1 . TRBJ2-7